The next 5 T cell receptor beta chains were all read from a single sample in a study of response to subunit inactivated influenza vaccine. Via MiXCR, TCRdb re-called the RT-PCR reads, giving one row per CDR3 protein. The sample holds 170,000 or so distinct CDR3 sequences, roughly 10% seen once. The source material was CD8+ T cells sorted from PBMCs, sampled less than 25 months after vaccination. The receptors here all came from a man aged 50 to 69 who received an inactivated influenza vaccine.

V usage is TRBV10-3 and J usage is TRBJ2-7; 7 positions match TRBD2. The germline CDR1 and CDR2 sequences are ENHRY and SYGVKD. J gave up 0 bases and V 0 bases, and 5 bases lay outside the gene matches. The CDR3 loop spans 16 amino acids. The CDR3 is CAISESKSSGSYEQYF. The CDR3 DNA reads TGTGCCATCAGTGAGTCGAAGTCTAGCGGCTCCTACGAGCAGTACTTC.

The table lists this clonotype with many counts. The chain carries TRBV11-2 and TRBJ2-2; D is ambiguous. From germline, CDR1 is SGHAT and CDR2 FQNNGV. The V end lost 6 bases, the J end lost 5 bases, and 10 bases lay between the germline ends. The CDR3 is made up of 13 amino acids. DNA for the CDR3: TGTGCCAGCAGGCTCGTAAGGACCGGGGAGCTGTTTTTT. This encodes CASRLVRTGELFF.

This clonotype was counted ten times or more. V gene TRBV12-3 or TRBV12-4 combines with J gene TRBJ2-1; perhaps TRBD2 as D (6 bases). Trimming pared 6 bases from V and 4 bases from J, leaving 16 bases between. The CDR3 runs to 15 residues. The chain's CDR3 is CASSPRDSTYNEQFF. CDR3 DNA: TGTGCCAGCAGCCCCCGGGACTCTACTTACAATGAGCAGTTCTTC.

As DNA, the CDR3 is TGTGCCAGTAGTACTAGAACAGGGGCCGGCACAGATACGCAGTATTTT. Translated: CASSTRTGAGTDTQYF. J is TRBJ2-3 and V is TRBV19, with 7 bases fitting TRBD1. Germline CDR1 and CDR2: LNHDA and SQIVND (reference sequence). The ends lost 4 bases at V and 1 base at J; junction bases unmatched: 8. The CDR3 covers 16 residues.

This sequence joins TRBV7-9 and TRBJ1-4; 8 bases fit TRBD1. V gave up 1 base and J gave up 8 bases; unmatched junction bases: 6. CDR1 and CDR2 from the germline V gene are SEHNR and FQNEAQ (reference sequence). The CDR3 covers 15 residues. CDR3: CASSLVAGGMEKLFF. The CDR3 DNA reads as TGTGCCAGCAGCTTAGTGGCAGGGGGCATGGAAAAACTGTTTTTT.